This TCR beta chain was profiled in a study of blood T cell repertoires in COVID-19 (dated by TCRdb to about 2020). General notes on the study: Samples covering the acute and convalescent phases of COVID-19 were provided by collaborators in the United States, Italy and Spain. Where available, HLA class I and class II types were obtained from metadata supplied by the sample provider rather than from assay-based typing. A de-identified subject ID, COVID-19 status, age in years and sex were almost always included in the sample metadata. The material from the prospective study consisted of cDNA or gDNA derived from T cells, B-cell-depleted T cells, or PBMCs. A freely available public database, intended as a resource for researchers studying the immune response to SARS-CoV-2, is where the repertoires were released. The dataset comprised deeply sampled blood TCRbeta repertoires from subjects exposed to, actively infected with, or recovered from COVID-19. Samples were obtained from the ongoing ImmuneRACE study (first 160 participants) and from some 1,200 subjects provided by 6 global collaborators. The study at large found these results: The amount of clinical and demographic metadata varied by source and participant and was provided uncurated.

This clone was seen only once. It has no known antigen specificity. Base qualities are missing; no much larger clone stands one base away. Each collaborating institution followed its own protocols to collect whole blood in K2EDTA tubes. Collaborator samples were shipped for TCRbeta analysis as frozen whole blood, isolated PBMCs, or DNA extracted from either sample type. The CDR3 numbers 14 residues from cysteine through phenylalanine. Only CDR3 DNA is held: 42 bases, read in frame from base 1. At the junction V is shortened by 4 bases and J by 10 bases, with 19 bases in between. CDR1 MDHEN and CDR2 SYDVKM were looked up in the germline V gene. The immunoSEQ Assay, a bias-controlled multiplex PCR, was used to amplify TCRbeta CDR3 regions from genomic DNA. On the study's bioinformatics: Within the assay, amplification of reference gene primers was used to estimate how many nucleated cells each sample contained. To quantify the absolute abundance of each unique TCRbeta CDR3 rearrangement, sequence reads were collapsed and filtered. Productive Simpson clonality was computed per sample as the square root of Simpson's diversity index over productive rearrangements. This is the immuneACCESS table as TCRdb keeps it, with only in-frame sequences that have V and J called. A part of the clones is gone; compared with another copy, unresolved V genes explain less than half, and the rest is unexplained. V and J calls and clone size are given by that table; D and trimming were obtained from the DNA. This sample lists approximately 100,000 clones; around 80% were detected once. Of the sample, less than 11% is held by the ten largest clones.

The chain is assembled from TRBV28 and TRBJ1-1; D gene: possibly TRBD1, on 5 matching bases. This sequence originates from a man aged 70-80 years with acute or convalescent COVID-19. Material: peripheral blood. The CDR3 here reads CASSSQQTASRAFF. The DNA is as follows: TGTGCCAGCAGTTCCCAACAGACAGCCTCTCGAGCTTTCTTT.